Detailed here is one T cell receptor (beta chain). The junction does not match germline at one end; this may be a read error. These data are taken from a study of tumor-infiltrating lymphocytes in primary liver carcinoma. Co-extracted RNA and DNA came from roughly 20-30 mg of unsorted bulk tissue. Total RNA (roughly 530 ng) served as template for TCR beta cDNA synthesis primed by a constant-region primer. ARM-PCR, slightly modified, supplied the TCR beta libraries through three nested multiplex PCR rounds. Running 10 cycles apiece, the first two PCR rounds relied on TRBV1-TRBV30 forward primers together with a C-beta reverse primer. TCRdb ran MiXCR on the multiplex PCR reads and lists one entry per CDR3 protein. The table records about 120,000 distinct CDR3 sequences, less than 80% of them present only once. Germline V gene sequence: CDR1 SGHAT, CDR2 FQDESV (reference sequence). This CDR3 spans 14 amino acids.

This TCR came from a woman in her sixties with primary liver carcinoma and hepatitis B virus infection. The material sequenced was liver tumor tissue from sampling region 1. The subset: tumor region T1, superior pole. The chain couples TRBV11-1 to TRBJ2-3; TRBD2 aligns across 7 bases. The CDR3 DNA reads as TGTGCCGGCAGCTTAAGGCAACATGCGGGAGAGTCCCACTTT. This encodes CAGSLRQHAGESHF.